This record covers a single T cell receptor beta chain. Per the original data handling: For nucleated cells, counts were estimated from reference gene primer amplification. TCRdb's table, derived via immunoSEQ multiplex PCR, lists solely in-frame clones and lacks some. V and J calls and clone size are as listed in that table; D and trimming were resolved from the DNA. The repertoire consists of about 310,000 clones, with 70% to 90% occurring once and the leading ten covering about 7.8%. CDR1 and CDR2 (germline): SNHLY, FYNNEI. Deletions cut 4 bases from V and 2 bases from J, with 13 bases between. This CDR3 region has 15 residues. This sample is part of a study of blood T cell repertoires in COVID-19. Across the study: COVID-19 samples collected from the United States, Italy and Spain covered acute and convalescent phases. From T cells, B-cell-depleted T cells, or PBMCs came the material, which was cDNA or gDNA.

Sequences were obtained from peripheral blood. This chain joins TRBV2 and TRBJ2-3, with D possibly matching TRBD2 (6 bases). The origin of this receptor is a woman between 50 and 59 years old who had recovered from COVID-19. CDR3 region: CASSAFGTLTDTQYF. The CDR3 bases are TGTGCCAGCAGTGCCTTCGGGACTCTCACAGATACGCAGTATTTT.